The clone carrying this TCR beta chain was seen once. Sequencing was performed with immunoSEQ multiplex PCR; in TCRdb, only in-frame clones are kept and a portion is missing. The sample carries about 150,000 clones, roughly 94% recorded once. This CDR3 comprises 14 residues. With V trimmed by 6 bases and J by 4 bases, 6 bases remained unmatched. Germline V gene sequence: CDR1 KGHSH, CDR2 LQKENI. These data belong to a study of control samples from healthy donors and cancer patients. The rearrangement joins TRBV18 to TRBJ1-5; TRBD1 agrees at 7 bases. This sequence was found in a man aged 40-55 years in good health. Sequenced: blood. CDR3 sequence (DNA): TGTGCCAGCTCCCTTAAGACAGGGAATCAGCCCCAGCATTTT. As protein: CASSLKTGNQPQHF.